This TCR beta chain emerged from a study of Ad26.COV2.S vaccination and SARS-CoV-2 variants. Study outcomes and limitations: Comparability of non-spike TCR breadth was observed across vaccine and placebo recipients.

This clone turned up a few times. Its antigen is currently unknown. This CDR3 comprises 16 residues. V lost 4 bases to trimming and J lost 6 bases; unmatched junction nucleotides: 11. Germline CDR1 and CDR2: SNHLY and FYNNEI. Using immunoSEQ multiplex PCR, the repertoire was profiled, and TCRdb retains in-frame clones only, with some absent. The sample contains roughly 180,000 clones, roughly 89% of which appear only once. This TCR derives from a human donor who had recovered from COVID-19. The genes are TRBV2 and TRBJ1-5; 8 nucleotides agree with TRBD1. The material was peripheral blood, obtained after recovery from COVID-19. The CDR3 here is CASSAQGAPSGQPQHF. In nucleotides, the CDR3 is TGTGCCAGCAGTGCTCAGGGGGCCCCCTCGGGTCAGCCCCAGCATTTT.